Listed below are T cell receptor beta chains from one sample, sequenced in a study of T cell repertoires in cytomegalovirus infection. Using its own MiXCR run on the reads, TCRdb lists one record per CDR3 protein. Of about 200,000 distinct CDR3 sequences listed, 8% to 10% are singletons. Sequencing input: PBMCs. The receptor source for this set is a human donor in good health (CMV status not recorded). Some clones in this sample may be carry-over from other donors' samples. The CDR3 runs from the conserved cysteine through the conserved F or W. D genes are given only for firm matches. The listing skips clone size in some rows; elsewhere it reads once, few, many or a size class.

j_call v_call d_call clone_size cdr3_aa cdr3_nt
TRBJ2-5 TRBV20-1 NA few CSARQETQYF TGCAGTGCCCGCCAAGAGACCCAGTACTTC
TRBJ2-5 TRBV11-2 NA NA CASSLWAPGARQETQYF TGTGCCAGCAGCTTATGGGCCCCCGGGGCACGGCAAGAGACCCAGTACTTC
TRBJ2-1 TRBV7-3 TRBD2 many CASSFSGGTYNEQFF TGTGCCAGCAGCTTTTCGGGAGGCACGTACAATGAGCAGTTCTTC
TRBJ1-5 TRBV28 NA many CASPPTRQMYSNQPQHF TGTGCCAGCCCCCCAACTAGACAGATGTATAGCAATCAGCCCCAGCATTTT
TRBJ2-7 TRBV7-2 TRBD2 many CASSLGSGRISYEQYF TGTGCCAGCAGCTTAGGTAGCGGGAGGATCTCCTACGAGCAGTACTTC
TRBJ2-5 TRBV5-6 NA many CASSFRQEYGYFETQYF TGTGCCAGCAGCTTTCGGCAGGAGTATGGGTATTTCGAGACCCAGTACTTC
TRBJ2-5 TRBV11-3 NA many CASSPGGKQETQYF TGTGCCAGCAGCCCAGGAGGGAAACAAGAGACCCAGTACTTC
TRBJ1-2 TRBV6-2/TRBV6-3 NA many CASSSALSRLNYGYTF TGTGCCAGCAGTTCAGCCCTCTCCCGTCTTAACTATGGCTACACCTTC
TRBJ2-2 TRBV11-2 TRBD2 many CASSLRTSAFYSNTGELFF TGTGCCAGCAGCCTCAGGACTAGCGCCTTTTATTCGAACACCGGGGAGCTGTTTTTT
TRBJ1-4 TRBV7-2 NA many CASSLVGTATNEKLFF TGTGCCAGCAGCTTAGTGGGGACTGCAACTAATGAAAAACTGTTTTTT
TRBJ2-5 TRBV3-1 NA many CASSDFGPQETQYF TGTGCCAGCAGCGATTTCGGGCCGCAAGAGACCCAGTACTTC
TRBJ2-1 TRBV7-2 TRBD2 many CASRGSGSPPYNEQFF TGTGCCAGCCGGGGTAGCGGGAGCCCCCCCTACAATGAGCAGTTCTTC
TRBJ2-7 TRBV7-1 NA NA CASSPPGTPHEQYF TGTGCCAGCAGCCCTCCCGGGACCCCCCACGAGCAGTACTTC
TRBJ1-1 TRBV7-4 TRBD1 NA CAGDRGTEAFF TGTGCCGGCGACAGGGGAACTGAAGCTTTCTTT
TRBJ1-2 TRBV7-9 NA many CASSEVGLGYTF TGTGCCAGCAGCGAGGTCGGCCTTGGCTACACCTTC
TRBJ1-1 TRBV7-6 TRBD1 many CASSYQDRLAEAFF TGTGCCAGCAGCTACCAGGACAGGTTGGCTGAAGCTTTCTTT
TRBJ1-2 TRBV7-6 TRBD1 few CASSLDRGRSDGYTF TGTGCCAGCAGCTTAGATAGGGGGCGGTCCGATGGCTACACCTTC
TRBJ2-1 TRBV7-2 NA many CASRLHNEQFF TGTGCCAGCCGCCTTCACAATGAGCAGTTCTTC
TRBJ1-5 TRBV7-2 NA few CASSSGQYSNQPQHF TGTGCCAGCAGCTCAGGACAGTATAGCAATCAGCCCCAGCATTTT
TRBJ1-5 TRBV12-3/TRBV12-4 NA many CASSLGGGGSNQPQHF TGTGCCAGCAGTCTCGGGGGAGGGGGAAGCAATCAGCCCCAGCATTTT
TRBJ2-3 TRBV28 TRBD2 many CASSLSGREDTQYF TGTGCCAGCAGCCTTAGCGGGAGGGAGGATACGCAGTATTTT
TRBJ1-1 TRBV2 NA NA CASSQGAGGNTEAFF TGTGCCAGCAGTCAAGGGGCAGGCGGGAACACTGAAGCTTTCTTT
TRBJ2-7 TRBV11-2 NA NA CVSSLAGVGRVAPYEQYF TGTGTCAGCAGCTTAGCCGGTGTGGGCAGGGTAGCACCCTACGAGCAGTACTTC
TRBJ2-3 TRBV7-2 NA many CASSLDRFADTQYF TGTGCCAGCAGCTTAGATCGTTTTGCAGATACGCAGTATTTT
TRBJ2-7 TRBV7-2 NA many CASSRTPSDEQYF TGTGCCAGCAGCCGGACACCTAGCGACGAGCAGTACTTC
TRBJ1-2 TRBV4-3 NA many CASSQESNRDYGYTF TGCGCCAGCAGCCAAGAATCGAACAGGGACTATGGCTACACCTTC
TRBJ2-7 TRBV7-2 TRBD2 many CASSLPQLAGGPYEQYF TGTGCCAGCAGCTTACCCCAACTAGCGGGAGGTCCATACGAGCAGTACTTC
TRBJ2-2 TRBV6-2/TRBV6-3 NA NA CASSFPGHTGELFF TGTGCCAGCAGTTTCCCAGGACACACCGGGGAGCTGTTTTTT